This TCR beta chain was sequenced for a study of T cell responses to AZD1222 COVID-19 vaccine. Notes on this clone: Its antigen is as yet unknown.

Only in-frame clones appear in the TCRdb table, and some are missing; sequencing was by immunoSEQ multiplex PCR. The top ten hold more than 3% of the sample, which has fewer than 150,000 clones, roughly nine tenths seen once. The study's findings and limits: When two AZD1222 doses had been given, Spike-specific TCR breadth and depth rose. Reportedly, nearly half the spike-specific TCRs target unmutated variant regions. Clonal diversity was possibly underestimated, and white British individuals and females predominated among donors. It was only 6 or 7 AZD1222 recipients who were seropositive at baseline.

Germline CDR1 SGHRS, CDR2 YFSETQ. The CDR3 sequence is 13 residues long. The V gene end was trimmed by 7 bases and the J gene end by 5 bases; junction bases not matched to a gene: 8. The receptor was derived from an adult in good health. Specimen: peripheral blood, collected on day 0 of AZD1222 vaccination. The J gene is TRBJ1-1, the V gene TRBV5-1, with 7 bases that match TRBD1. CDR3 loop: CASRSTGETEAFF. DNA of the CDR3: TGCGCCAGCCGGAGCACAGGGGAGACTGAAGCTTTCTTT.